A selection of T cell receptor beta chains follows, all from one sample in a study of blood T cell repertoires in COVID-19. Assay used: immunoSEQ multiplex PCR; TCRdb lists only in-frame clones, some missing. The table includes about 480,000 clones, approximately 88% detected once. Sequenced: PBMCs or T cells enriched from blood (not recorded which). The receptors here all came from a woman aged 35 to 49 who had recovered from COVID-19. Each CDR3 is given with its conserved first and last residue. The order of the fields is clone size, V gene, J gene, D gene, CDR3 protein, CDR3 DNA. D genes are given only for firm matches. Size is stated for part of the rows, as once, few or many counts, or as a class when the clone is expanded.

size: many
V: TRBV29-1
J: TRBJ2-3
D: NA
CDR3: CSVPRGFTDTQYF
DNA: TGCAGCGTCCCTCGGGGTTTCACAGATACGCAGTATTTT

size: NA
V: TRBV3-1/TRBV3-2
J: TRBJ2-7
D: TRBD2
CDR3: CASSQEVGWREGTYEQYF
DNA: TGTGCCAGCAGCCAAGAGGTTGGTTGGCGGGAGGGAACCTACGAGCAGTACTTC

size: NA
V: TRBV19
J: TRBJ1-1
D: NA
CDR3: CASSFRKSGVTEAFF
DNA: TGTGCCAGTAGCTTCAGAAAGTCAGGGGTTACTGAAGCTTTCTTT

size: NA
V: TRBV24-1
J: TRBJ2-3
D: NA
CDR3: CATSDEAYTQYF
DNA: TGTGCCACCAGTGACGAGGCATATACGCAGTATTTT

size: NA
V: TRBV29-1
J: TRBJ1-4
D: NA
CDR3: CSVGAREKLFF
DNA: TGCAGCGTTGGGGCCCGGGAAAAACTGTTTTTT

size: NA
V: TRBV19
J: TRBJ1-2
D: TRBD1
CDR3: CASSRTQGVGYTF
DNA: TGTGCCAGTAGTCGCACACAGGGGGTTGGCTACACCTTC

size: NA
V: TRBV27
J: TRBJ1-5
D: NA
CDR3: CASSSANRRPQHF
DNA: TGTGCCAGCAGTTCAGCGAACCGGCGGCCCCAGCATTTT

size: NA
V: TRBV19
J: TRBJ2-1
D: TRBD2
CDR3: CASSITGLAGTKNEQFF
DNA: TGTGCCAGTAGTATAACGGGACTAGCGGGAACAAAAAATGAGCAGTTCTTC

size: NA
V: TRBV3-1/TRBV3-2
J: TRBJ2-1
D: NA
CDR3: CASSLPSLDHEQFF
DNA: TGTGCCAGCAGCCTCCCTTCGCTAGATCATGAGCAGTTCTTC

size: NA
V: TRBV6-2/TRBV6-3
J: TRBJ2-7
D: TRBD1
CDR3: CASSWGTGSYEQYF
DNA: TGTGCCAGCAGTTGGGGGACAGGGTCGTACGAGCAGTACTTC

size: NA
V: TRBV10-1
J: TRBJ2-3
D: TRBD2
CDR3: CASGQREGQTDTQYF
DNA: TGCGCCAGTGGGCAGCGGGAGGGCCAGACAGATACGCAGTATTTT

size: NA
V: TRBV7-2
J: TRBJ1-2
D: NA
CDR3: CASSFPDTRNGYTF
DNA: TGTGCCAGCAGCTTCCCAGATACTAGGAACGGCTACACCTTC

size: NA
V: TRBV30
J: TRBJ1-3
D: TRBD1
CDR3: CAWSPGQITIYF
DNA: TGTGCCTGGAGTCCGGGACAGATCACCATATATTTT

size: NA
V: TRBV6-2/TRBV6-3
J: TRBJ2-1
D: TRBD2
CDR3: CASSSLFPTSGRPTSYNEQFF
DNA: TGTGCCAGCAGTTCTCTATTTCCGACTAGCGGGAGGCCGACCTCCTACAATGAGCAGTTCTTC

size: few
V: TRBV14
J: TRBJ2-7
D: TRBD2
CDR3: CASSQKAGGSPEQYF
DNA: TGTGCCAGCAGCCAAAAAGCGGGAGGTTCCCCCGAGCAGTACTTC

size: NA
V: TRBV4-3
J: TRBJ1-2
D: NA
CDR3: CASSQDRGQYGYTF
DNA: TGCGCCAGCAGCCAAGATCGGGGTCAATATGGCTACACCTTC

size: NA
V: TRBV19
J: TRBJ2-7
D: NA
CDR3: CASSISLSSLTYEQYF
DNA: TGTGCCAGTAGTATCTCCCTCTCTAGCCTAACCTACGAGCAGTACTTC

size: NA
V: TRBV11-2
J: TRBJ2-2
D: TRBD2
CDR3: CASSFSGPDTGELFF
DNA: TGTGCCAGCAGCTTTAGCGGGCCAGATACCGGGGAGCTGTTTTTT

size: NA
V: TRBV5-1
J: TRBJ2-2
D: TRBD2
CDR3: CASSSPPGLAQNTGELFF
DNA: TGCGCCAGCAGCTCACCCCCGGGACTAGCGCAGAACACCGGGGAGCTGTTTTTT

size: NA
V: TRBV6-2/TRBV6-3
J: TRBJ1-2
D: NA
CDR3: CASSYVGGYTF
DNA: TGTGCCAGCAGTTACGTCGGTGGCTACACCTTC

size: NA
V: TRBV9
J: TRBJ2-1
D: TRBD2
CDR3: CASSAGLALNEQFF
DNA: TGTGCCAGCAGCGCCGGACTAGCTCTCAATGAGCAGTTCTTC

size: NA
V: TRBV10-3
J: TRBJ1-3
D: NA
CDR3: CAISELSAGSGNTIYF
DNA: TGTGCCATCAGTGAGTTATCGGCGGGCTCTGGAAACACCATATATTTT